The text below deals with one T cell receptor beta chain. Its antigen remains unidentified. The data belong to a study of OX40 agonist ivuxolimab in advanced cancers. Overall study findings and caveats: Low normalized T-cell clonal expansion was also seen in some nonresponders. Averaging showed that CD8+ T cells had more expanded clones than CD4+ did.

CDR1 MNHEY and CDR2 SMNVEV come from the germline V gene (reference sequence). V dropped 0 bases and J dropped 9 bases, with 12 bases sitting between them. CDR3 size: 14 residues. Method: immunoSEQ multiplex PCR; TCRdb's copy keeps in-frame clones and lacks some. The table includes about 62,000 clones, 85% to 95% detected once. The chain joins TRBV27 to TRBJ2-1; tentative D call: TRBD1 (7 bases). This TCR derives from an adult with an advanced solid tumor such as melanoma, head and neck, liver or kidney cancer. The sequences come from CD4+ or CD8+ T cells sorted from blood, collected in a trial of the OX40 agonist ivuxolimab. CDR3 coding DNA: TGTGCCAGCAGTTTATCCGGCAGGGGGGCTGAGCAGTTCTTC. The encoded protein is CASSLSGRGAEQFF.